This TCR beta chain was captured in a study of T cells in Graves' hyperthyroidism and ophthalmopathy (dated by TCRdb to about 2019). About the full investigation: Peripheral blood was collected at initial diagnosis, before any treatment. The study also compared thyroid tissue and blood T-cell repertoires from about six Graves' hyperthyroidism patients. Prospective prediction of ophthalmopathy was tested in an independent validation cohort consisting of fewer than 20 hyperthyroidism patients and approximately 16 patients who later progressed to ophthalmopathy. A discovery cohort of about 96 patients, roughly 43 with Graves' ophthalmopathy and about 60 with stable Graves' hyperthyroidism, was used to find distinguishing TCR V-J signatures. Once sampling was done, hyperthyroidism patients were given methimazole at a starting dose of 30 mg daily, whereas ophthalmopathy patients were given high-dose intravenous methylprednisolone. The paper reports TCR Vbeta CDR3 sequencing of approximately 130 peripheral blood samples: under 45 ophthalmopathy, over 70 hyperthyroidism and 17 progressor patients. For training and testing, the 100 or so patients in the discovery cohort were randomly divided in a 7:3 ratio. Study-wide findings and limitations: Sample size was not statistically predetermined, and blinding of investigators to group allocation was not performed. Most expanded thyroid clonotypes (frequency above 0.001) were also found in blood, which suggests that blood repertoires may mirror thyroid immune responses. In cross-validation, a model built on a 13 V-J signature told ophthalmopathy apart from stable hyperthyroidism with just under 90% sensitivity and roughly 81% specificity, and in testing the same model reached 80%/75%. In validation, the model predicted progression to ophthalmopathy with approximately 71% sensitivity and less than 80% specificity, a median of approximately 6.7 months before onset.

The TCR beta CDR3 regions were amplified from the RNA transcripts. A first-round RT-PCR of the TCR CDR3 used the HTBI primer set with the Qiagen OneStep RT-PCR kit. A second multiplex PCR round built the libraries, followed by size selection and purification. Sequencing of the libraries was done on an Illumina HiSeq2000 using paired-end 100 bp reads. As for how the authors treated the data: SOAPnuke was used to process the raw data, with reads discarded if the reads contained adapters or uncalled bases, had a mean Phred below 15, or lacked an exact constant-primer or identifier match. COPE v1.2.5 was used to merge high-quality paired reads, and clonotypes were defined as unique nucleotide sequences. MiTCR v1.1 was used to align the clonotypes against IMGT TRBV, TRBD and TRBJ reference segments. The analysis was restricted to V-J combinations with a frequency above 0.0001, which together covered over 99% of the repertoires. The TCS score was defined as F50 (clonal expansion) divided by E x V (chaos), with BLOSUM62-based TCRdist calculated between CDR3 peptides within each V-J. Welch's t-statistics and random forest reduced around 510 V-J features to 13, which were used in a naive Bayes classifier (R e1071). Thyroid-blood repertoire similarity was quantified with the Morisita-Horn index. TCRdb itself trimmed the public reads at Q25 with fastp, ran MiXCR and retained productive beta chains. Entries are consolidated by CDR3 protein sequence, retaining the most common genes and DNA. These V and J calls originate from TCRdb's pipeline instead of the authors' own analysis. In this sample the table shows roughly 710,000 distinct CDR3 sequences, roughly 32% of which occur a single time. Together, the top ten hold around 31% of the sample.

Concerning this clonotype itself: Its antigen is not yet known. Base-call qualities are not available, and no considerably larger clone is one nucleotide away.

Graves' hyperthyroidism was defined as stable when no progression to ophthalmopathy occurred over 18 months of follow-up. Hyperthyroidism patients were newly diagnosed, with disease duration under 2 months, and aged 18 to 65 years. Any patient with an uncontrolled infection, another autoimmune disease, pregnancy or lactation was excluded. Diagnoses were based on clinical symptoms, serum thyroxine and TRAb, thyroid ultrasound and orbital computed tomography. Ficoll-Paque density gradient centrifugation was used to isolate PBMCs from about 9 ml of fresh peripheral blood. Total RNA was extracted using Trizol reagent, and RNA quality was assessed on an Agilent 2100 Bioanalyzer. This TCR came from a middle-aged woman with Graves' hyperthyroidism. Sequenced material: blood.

In nucleotides, the sequence is TGTGCCAGCAGCGCGCGGGAGTCTCCCAGTGCTGAGCAGTACTTC. Protein translation: CASSARESPSAEQYF. The V and J segments used are TRBV9 and TRBJ2-7; the junction holds 7 bases that match TRBD2. The junction shows trimming of 3 bases on V and 7 bases on J, and the gene matches do not reach 13 bases of it. There are 15 amino acids in the CDR3, from cysteine to phenylalanine inclusive. The only DNA kept is the CDR3, 45 bases in frame from the first base. CDR1 and CDR2 were assigned from the germline V gene as SGDLS and YYNGEE. The full variable domain, with segments outside the CDR3 supplied by the reference TRBV9 and TRBJ2-7 proteins, appears as DSGVTQTPKHLITATGQRVTLRCSPRSGDLSVYWYQQSLDQGLQFLIQYYNGEERAKGNILERFSAQQFPDLHSELNLSSLELGDSALYFCASSARESPSAEQYFGPGTRLTVT.